A single sample is the source of the 9 T cell receptor beta chains below, sequenced in a study of T cell responses to AZD1222 COVID-19 vaccine. Generated by immunoSEQ multiplex PCR, the TCRdb table keeps only in-frame clones and is missing some. The sample includes about 150,000 clones, 85% to 95% of them seen just once. Material: peripheral blood, obtained on day 0 of AZD1222 vaccination. Receptor source: an adult in good health.

The gene calls are TRBV6-5 and TRBJ1-6, with a tentative D call TRBD1 (6 bases). The CDR3 consists of 12 residues. The germline V gene encodes CDR1 MNHEY and CDR2 SVGAGI. V was trimmed by 8 bases and J by 9 bases, leaving 11 bases between them. As DNA, the CDR3 is TGTGCCAGCGTTCAGGGGTTTTCACCCCTCCACTTT. Amino acid sequence: CASVQGFSPLHF.

The chain recombines TRBV7-2 with TRBJ2-1; D is unresolved. From germline, CDR1 is SGHTA and CDR2 FQGNSA. This CDR3 region has 13 residues. The V gene lost 3 bases and the J gene lost 4 bases, with 7 bases spanning the gap. CDR3 region: CASSFIDYNEQFF. In DNA form, the CDR3 reads TGTGCCAGCAGCTTCATAGATTACAATGAGCAGTTCTTC.

The chain links TRBV5-1 to TRBJ2-1; 14 bases line up with TRBD2. Germline V gene data show CDR1 as SGHRS and CDR2 as YFSETQ. The CDR3 is 18 residues long. V lost 0 bases and J lost 5; bases outside the gene matches: 7. DNA of the CDR3: TGCGCCAGCAGCTTGGGGACTAGCGGGGGGCGAATCAACAATGAGCAGTTCTTC. Translated, it gives CASSLGTSGGRINNEQFF.

J is TRBJ2-3 and V is TRBV7-2; TRBD2 agrees at 11 bases. Germline V gene data show CDR1 as SGHTA and CDR2 as FQGNSA. Losses at the gene ends were 1 base for V and 4 bases for J; bases not matched to a gene: 4. The CDR3 sequence is 16 residues long. In nucleotides, the CDR3 is TGTGCCAGCAGCTTAGGCCTAGCGGGGGGAGCAGATACGCAGTATTTT. It encodes CASSLGLAGGADTQYF.

This rearrangement joins TRBV19 to TRBJ1-1; 8 bases match TRBD1. Germline CDR1 and CDR2: LNHDA and SQIVND (reference sequence). This CDR3 region has 16 residues. J gave up 0 bases and V 5 bases, and 8 bases lay outside the gene matches. CDR3 in DNA: TGTGCCAGTAGTGTGGGCGACAGGGGTCTGAACACTGAAGCTTTCTTT. Translated: CASSVGDRGLNTEAFF.

J is TRBJ1-2 and V is TRBV13, with D perhaps matching TRBD1 (5 bases). V lost 5 bases to trimming and J lost 5 bases, with 18 bases between them. CDR3 length equals 15 residues. The germline V gene encodes CDR1 PRHDT and CDR2 FYEKMQ (reference sequence). The CDR3 reads CASSHRLEPTYGYTF. The CDR3 DNA follows: TGTGCCAGCAGCCACAGGCTCGAACCGACGTATGGCTACACCTTC.

This chain connects TRBV30 to TRBJ2-7; perhaps TRBD1 as D (5 bases). Deletions cut 0 bases from V and 2 bases from J, with 8 bases between. The CDR3 totals 13 residues. Germline V gene sequence: CDR1 GTSNPN, CDR2 SVGIG (reference sequence). The CDR3 bases are TGTGCCTGGAGTGTGGACACCCCCTACGAGCAGTACTTC. Its protein is CAWSVDTPYEQYF. The complete variable domain, with remaining parts taken from reference TRBV30 and TRBJ2-7, reads SQTIHQWPATLVQPVGSPLSLECTVEGTSNPNLYWYRQAAGRGLQLLFYSVGIGQISSEVPQNLSASRPQDRQFILSSKKLLLSDSGFYLCAWSVDTPYEQYFGPGTRLTVT.

The chain has TRBV7-9 and TRBJ1-1, with D possibly matching TRBD1 (6 bases). Germline CDR1 SEHNR, CDR2 FQNEAQ (reference sequence). Trimming left V 3 bases short and J 5 bases short, with 13 bases between. The CDR3 covers 14 residues. CDR3 loop: CASSFRGALTEAFF. The CDR3 nucleotides are TGTGCCAGCAGCTTTCGGGGGGCCCTTACTGAAGCTTTCTTT. The full variable domain, rest sourced from reference TRBV7-9 and TRBJ1-1, is DTGVSQNPRHKITKRGQNVTFRCDPISEHNRLYWYRQTLGQGPEFLTYFQNEAQLEKSRLLSDRFSAERPKGSFSTLEIQRTEQGDSAMYLCASSFRGALTEAFFGQGTRLTVV.

This clone was recorded once. J is TRBJ2-1 and V is TRBV7-9; D is unresolved. CDR1 is SEHNR, CDR2 FQNEAQ, per germline (reference sequence). V was cut by 10 bases and J by 10 bases, with 14 bases left in between. The CDR3 extends over 11 amino acids. The CDR3 nucleotides read TGTGCCACCCCTGGGCTAGGCGAGCAGTTCTTC. This gives the protein CATPGLGEQFF.